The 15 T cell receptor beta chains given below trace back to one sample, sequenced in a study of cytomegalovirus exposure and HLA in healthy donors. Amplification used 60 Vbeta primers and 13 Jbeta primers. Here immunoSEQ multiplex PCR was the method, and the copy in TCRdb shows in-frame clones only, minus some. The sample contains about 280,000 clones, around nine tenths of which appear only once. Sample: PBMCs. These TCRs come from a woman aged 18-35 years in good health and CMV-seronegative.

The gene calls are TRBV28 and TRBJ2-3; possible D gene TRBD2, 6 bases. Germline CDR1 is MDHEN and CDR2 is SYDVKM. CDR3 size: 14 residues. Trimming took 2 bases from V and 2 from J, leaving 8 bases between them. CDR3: CASSLGGNTDTQYF. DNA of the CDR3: TGTGCCAGCAGTTTAGGGGGGAACACAGATACGCAGTATTTT.

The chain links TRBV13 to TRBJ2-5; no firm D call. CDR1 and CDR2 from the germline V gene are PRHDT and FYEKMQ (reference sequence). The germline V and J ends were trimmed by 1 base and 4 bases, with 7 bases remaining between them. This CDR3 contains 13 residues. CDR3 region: CASSLDISETQYF. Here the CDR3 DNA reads TGTGCCAGCAGCTTAGACATTTCAGAGACCCAGTACTTC.

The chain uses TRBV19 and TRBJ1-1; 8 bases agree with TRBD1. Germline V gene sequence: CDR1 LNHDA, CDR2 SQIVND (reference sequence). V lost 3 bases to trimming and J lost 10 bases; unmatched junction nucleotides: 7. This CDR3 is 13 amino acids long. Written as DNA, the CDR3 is TGTGCCAGTAGTATTTCAGGGGGCGCAGCAGCTTTCTTT. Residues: CASSISGGAAAFF.

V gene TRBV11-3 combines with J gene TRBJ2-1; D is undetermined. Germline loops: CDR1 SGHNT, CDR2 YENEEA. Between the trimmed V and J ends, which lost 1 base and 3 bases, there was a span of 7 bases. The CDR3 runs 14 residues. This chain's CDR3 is CASSLGAIYNEQFF. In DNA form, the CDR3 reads TGTGCCAGCAGCTTAGGGGCAATCTACAATGAGCAGTTCTTC.

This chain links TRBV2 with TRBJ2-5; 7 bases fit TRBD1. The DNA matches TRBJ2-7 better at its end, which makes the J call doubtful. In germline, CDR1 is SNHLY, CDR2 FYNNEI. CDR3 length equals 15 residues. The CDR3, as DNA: TGTGCCAGCAGCAGGGACAGATTACCCTCCTACGAGCAGTACTTC. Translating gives CASSRDRLPSYEQYF.

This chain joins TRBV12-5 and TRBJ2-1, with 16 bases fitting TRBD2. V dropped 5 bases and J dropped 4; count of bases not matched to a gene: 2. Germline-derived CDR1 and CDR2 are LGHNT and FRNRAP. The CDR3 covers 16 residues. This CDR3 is CASGPGLAGGYNEQFF. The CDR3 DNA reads TGTGCTAGTGGTCCGGGACTAGCGGGGGGGTACAATGAGCAGTTCTTC.

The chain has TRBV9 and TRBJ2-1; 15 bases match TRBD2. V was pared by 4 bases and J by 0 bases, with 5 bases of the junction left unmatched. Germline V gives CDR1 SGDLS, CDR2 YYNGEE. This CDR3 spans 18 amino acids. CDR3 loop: CASSPWTSGGASYNEQFF. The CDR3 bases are TGTGCCAGCAGCCCCTGGACTAGCGGGGGGGCCTCCTACAATGAGCAGTTCTTC.

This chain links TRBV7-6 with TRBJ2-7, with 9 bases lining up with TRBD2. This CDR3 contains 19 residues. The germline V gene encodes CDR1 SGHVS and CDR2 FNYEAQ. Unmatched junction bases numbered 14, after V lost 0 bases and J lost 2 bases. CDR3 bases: TGTGCCAGCAGCTTAGCGGGCGGGGGGGTCTTTTGGGTAACCTACGAGCAGTACTTC. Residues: CASSLAGGGVFWVTYEQYF.

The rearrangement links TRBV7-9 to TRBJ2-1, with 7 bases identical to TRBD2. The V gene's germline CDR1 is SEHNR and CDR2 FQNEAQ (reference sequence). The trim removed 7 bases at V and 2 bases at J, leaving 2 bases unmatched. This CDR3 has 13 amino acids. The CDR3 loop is CASMAGAYNEQFF. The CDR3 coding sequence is TGTGCCAGCATGGCGGGGGCCTACAATGAGCAGTTCTTC.

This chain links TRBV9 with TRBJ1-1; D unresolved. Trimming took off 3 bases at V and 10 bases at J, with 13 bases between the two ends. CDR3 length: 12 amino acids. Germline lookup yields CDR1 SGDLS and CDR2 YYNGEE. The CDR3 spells CASSALTPGAFF. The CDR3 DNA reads TGTGCCAGCAGCGCCCTGACTCCGGGAGCTTTCTTT.

CDR3 DNA: TGCAGCGTTGCATCCCGGGGCTATGGCTACACCTTC. Translation: CSVASRGYGYTF. The gene calls are TRBV29-1 and TRBJ1-2; D call uncertain. The CDR3 sequence is 12 residues long. CDR1 and CDR2 (germline): SQVTM, ANQGSEA. The V and J ends lost 4 bases and 4 bases respectively, with 10 bases between them.

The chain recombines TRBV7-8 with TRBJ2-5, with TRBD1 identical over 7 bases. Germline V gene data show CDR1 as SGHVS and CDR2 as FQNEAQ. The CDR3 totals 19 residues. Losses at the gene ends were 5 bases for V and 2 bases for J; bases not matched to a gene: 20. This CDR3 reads CASSVIIQGRNFLQETQYF. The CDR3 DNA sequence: TGTGCCAGCAGCGTCATTATACAGGGGCGAAACTTCCTACAAGAGACCCAGTACTTC. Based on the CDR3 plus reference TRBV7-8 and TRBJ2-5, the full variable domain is GAGVSQSPRYKVAKRGQDVALRCDPISGHVSLFWYQQALGQGPEFLTYFQNEAQLDKSGLPSDRFFAERPEGSVSTLKIQRTQQEDSAVYLCASSVIIQGRNFLQETQYFGPGTRLLVL.

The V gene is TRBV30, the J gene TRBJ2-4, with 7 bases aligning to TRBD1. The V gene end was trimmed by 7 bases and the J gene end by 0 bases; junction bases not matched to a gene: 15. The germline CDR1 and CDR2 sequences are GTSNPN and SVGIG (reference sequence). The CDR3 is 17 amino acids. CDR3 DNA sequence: TGTGCCTACATGACCGGGACAGAGTTTATAGCCAAAAACATTCAGTACTTC. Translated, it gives CAYMTGTEFIAKNIQYF.

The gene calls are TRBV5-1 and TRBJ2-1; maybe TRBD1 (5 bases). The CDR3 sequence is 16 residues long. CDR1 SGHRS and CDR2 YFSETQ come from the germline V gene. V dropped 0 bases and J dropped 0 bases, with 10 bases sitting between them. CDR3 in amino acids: CASSLGGLGSYNEQFF. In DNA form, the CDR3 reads TGCGCCAGCAGCTTGGGGGGCCTGGGCTCCTACAATGAGCAGTTCTTC.

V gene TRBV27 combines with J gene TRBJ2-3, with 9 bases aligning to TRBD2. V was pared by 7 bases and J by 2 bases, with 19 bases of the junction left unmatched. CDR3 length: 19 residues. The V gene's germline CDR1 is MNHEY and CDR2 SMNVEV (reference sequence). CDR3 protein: CASTRRGLRRGGHTDTQYF. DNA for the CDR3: TGTGCCAGCACCCGCCGGGGGTTGCGGCGGGGGGGCCACACAGATACGCAGTATTTT.